The text below deals with one T cell receptor beta chain. Antigen specificity is unknown. This CDR3 is 16 amino acids long. CDR1 is ENHRY and CDR2 is SYGVKD in the germline V gene. With 2 bases clipped from V and 4 bases from J, the junction kept 6 bases outside the gene matches. Profiling relied on immunoSEQ multiplex PCR, and the TCRdb table lists in-frame clones only, not all of them. The table shows tens of thousands of clones, with about 93% occurring only once. This entry comes from a study of graft-versus-host responses after intestinal transplantation. Background on the study: Anti-thymocyte globulin induction, then tacrolimus and steroids for about three years, went to all recipients.

Study-wide results and caveats: GvH clones detected in recipient marrow included some appearing first in ileum or blood.

The material was PBMCs, obtained roughly 120 days after intestinal transplantation. The V call is TRBV10-3, the J call TRBJ2-3, with 10 bases lining up with TRBD2. This TCR was sampled from a human patient who received an intestinal transplant, so some T cells may come from the graft donor. CDR3 in amino acids: CAISEKLAGLADTQYF. The CDR3 DNA reads as TGTGCCATCAGTGAGAAACTAGCGGGATTAGCAGATACGCAGTATTTT.